Listed below are T cell receptor beta chains from one sample, sequenced in a study of cytomegalovirus exposure and HLA in healthy donors. This table comes from immunoSEQ multiplex PCR, and its TCRdb copy is limited to in-frame clones, with some not included. The profile covers just over 150,000 clones, with about 80% appearing a single time and about 0.91% taken by the ten largest. Sequencing used PBMCs. These receptor sequences come from a woman aged 50 to 60 in good health and CMV-seropositive. Both conserved end residues are part of each CDR3. D genes are given only for firm matches. Some rows mark clone size as missing; the rest say once, few, many or name a class of expanded clone.

D: TRBD1; V: TRBV28; size: -; J: TRBJ2-7; DNA: TGTGCCAGCAGCCGGACAGGGATGACCTACGAGCAGTACTTC; CDR3: CASSRTGMTYEQYF
D: TRBD2; V: TRBV7-8; size: -; J: TRBJ2-3; DNA: TGTGCCAGCAGCTTTGGTCCAGCGGGGGGGCACCCGGTCCCAGATACGCAGTATTTT; CDR3: CASSFGPAGGHPVPDTQYF
D: TRBD2; V: TRBV7-2; size: once; J: TRBJ2-5; DNA: TGTGCCAGCAGCTTGAGGGGACGACTAGCCCAAGAGACCCAGTACTTC; CDR3: CASSLRGRLAQETQYF
D: -; V: TRBV15; size: -; J: TRBJ1-2; DNA: TGTGCCACCAGCAGAGAGAGAGCTAGCTATGGCTACACCTTC; CDR3: CATSRERASYGYTF
D: -; V: TRBV28; size: -; J: TRBJ2-2; DNA: TGTGCCAGCACCTTAAAAGCGAGGGGGGAGCTGTTTTTT; CDR3: CASTLKARGELFF
D: -; V: TRBV7-2; size: -; J: TRBJ2-6; DNA: TGTGCCAGCAGCTTTCAGGGGAACACTGGGGCCAACGTCCTGACTTTC; CDR3: CASSFQGNTGANVLTF
D: -; V: TRBV29-1; size: -; J: TRBJ1-1; DNA: TGCAGCGTTGGGACTTGGCGAACTGAAGCTTTCTTT; CDR3: CSVGTWRTEAFF
D: TRBD1; V: TRBV5-1; size: -; J: TRBJ2-1; DNA: TGCGCCAGCAGCTTCGGGACAGGACCTCAGTATGAGCAGTTCTTC; CDR3: CASSFGTGPQYEQFF
D: -; V: TRBV4-1; size: -; J: TRBJ1-4; DNA: TGCGCCAGCAGCCAACGGGGGGGCGAGGAAAAACTGTTTTTT; CDR3: CASSQRGGEEKLFF
D: -; V: TRBV29-1; size: few; J: TRBJ2-6; DNA: TGCAGCGCCACGACAGAGCACCACTCTGGGGCCAACGTCCTGACTTTC; CDR3: CSATTEHHSGANVLTF
D: -; V: TRBV4-1; size: -; J: TRBJ2-7; DNA: TGCGCCAGCAGCCAAGGGTTATGGGGAGACTACGAGCAGTACTTC; CDR3: CASSQGLWGDYEQYF
D: -; V: TRBV29-1; size: -; J: TRBJ1-3; DNA: TGCAGCGTTGAACGGGCAGGGACTTCTTTCTCTGGAAACACCATATATTTT; CDR3: CSVERAGTSFSGNTIYF
D: TRBD1; V: TRBV6-5; size: -; J: TRBJ1-2; DNA: TGTGCCAGCAGCCGGGACAGGGGCTATGGCTACACCTTC; CDR3: CASSRDRGYGYTF
D: -; V: TRBV5-5; size: -; J: TRBJ1-6; DNA: TGTGCCAGCAGCCTGATCGGACAGTATAATTCACCCCTCCACTTT; CDR3: CASSLIGQYNSPLHF
D: -; V: TRBV4-1; size: -; J: TRBJ1-6; DNA: TGCGCCAGCAGCCAAGAGGGGCCCGGTGATTCACCCCTCCACTTT; CDR3: CASSQEGPGDSPLHF
D: TRBD1; V: TRBV4-1; size: -; J: TRBJ1-1; DNA: TGCGCCTGCCAGAAAGGGACAGCGAACACTGAAGCTTTCTTT; CDR3: CACQKGTANTEAFF
D: -; V: TRBV7-9; size: -; J: TRBJ1-4; DNA: TGTGCCAGCAGCTTCCGACAGACTAATGAAAAACTGTTTTTT; CDR3: CASSFRQTNEKLFF
D: TRBD1; V: TRBV10-3; size: -; J: TRBJ1-6; DNA: TGTGCCATCAGGGATACGACAGGGTTCAATTCACCCCTCCACTTT; CDR3: CAIRDTTGFNSPLHF
D: -; V: TRBV5-4; size: -; J: TRBJ2-7; DNA: TGTGCCAGCAGCCTTCAGGGTTCCTACGAGCAGTACTTC; CDR3: CASSLQGSYEQYF
D: TRBD2; V: TRBV10-3; size: -; J: TRBJ2-2; DNA: TGTGCCATCAGTGAAAGGACAGCGGGAGATATCGGGGAGCTGTTTTTT; CDR3: CAISERTAGDIGELFF
D: TRBD1; V: TRBV6-6; size: -; J: TRBJ2-1; DNA: TGTGCCAGCAGACCGGGACAGGGTTTTAATGAGCAGTTCTTC; CDR3: CASRPGQGFNEQFF
D: -; V: TRBV6-1; size: -; J: TRBJ2-7; DNA: TGTGCCAGCAGAGAGATGACAGTCTCCTACGAGCAGTACTTC; CDR3: CASREMTVSYEQYF